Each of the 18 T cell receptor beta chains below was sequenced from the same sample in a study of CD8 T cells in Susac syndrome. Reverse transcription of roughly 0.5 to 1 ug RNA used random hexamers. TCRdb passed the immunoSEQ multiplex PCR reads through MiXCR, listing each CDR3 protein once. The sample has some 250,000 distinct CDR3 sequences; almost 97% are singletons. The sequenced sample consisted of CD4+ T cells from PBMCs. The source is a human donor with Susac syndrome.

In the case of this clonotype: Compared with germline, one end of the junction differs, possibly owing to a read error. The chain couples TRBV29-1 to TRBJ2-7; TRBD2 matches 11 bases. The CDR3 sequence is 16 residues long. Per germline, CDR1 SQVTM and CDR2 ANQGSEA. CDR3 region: CSVQELPGLAVYEQYF. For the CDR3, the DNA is TGCAGCGTTCAAGAATTGCCGGGACTAGCGGTCTACGAGCAGTACTTC.

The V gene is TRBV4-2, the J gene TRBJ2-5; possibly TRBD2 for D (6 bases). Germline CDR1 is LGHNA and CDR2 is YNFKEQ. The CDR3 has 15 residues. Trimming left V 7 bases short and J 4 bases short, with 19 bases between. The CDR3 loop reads CASKKRRDGGETQYF. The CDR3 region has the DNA TGTGCCAGCAAGAAGAGGCGGGATGGGGGAGAGACCCAGTACTTC.

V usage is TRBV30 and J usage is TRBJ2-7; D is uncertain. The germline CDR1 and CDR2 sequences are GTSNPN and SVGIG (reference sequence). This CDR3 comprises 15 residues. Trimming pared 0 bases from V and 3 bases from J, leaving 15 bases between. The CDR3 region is CAWSVGLVVFYEQYF. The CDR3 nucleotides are TGTGCCTGGAGTGTAGGCTTAGTGGTCTTCTACGAGCAGTACTTC.

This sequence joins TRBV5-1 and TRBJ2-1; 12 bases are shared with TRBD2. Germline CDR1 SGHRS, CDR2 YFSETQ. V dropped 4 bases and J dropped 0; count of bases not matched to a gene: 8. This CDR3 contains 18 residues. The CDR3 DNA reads TGCGCCAGCAGCCCGAGACTAGCGGGAGCGGGCTCCTACAATGAGCAGTTCTTC. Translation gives CASSPRLAGAGSYNEQFF.

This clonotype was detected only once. The CDR3 DNA sequence: TGTGCCAGCAGTTGGGTGGACAGAAGGAACACTGAAGCTTTCTTT. Translation gives CASSWVDRRNTEAFF. The rearrangement joins TRBV27 to TRBJ1-1; a weak D match, TRBD1 (6 bases). The CDR3 has 15 amino acids. V shed 4 bases and J shed 1 base, with 13 bases lying between them. Germline V gene sequence: CDR1 MNHEY, CDR2 SMNVEV (reference sequence).

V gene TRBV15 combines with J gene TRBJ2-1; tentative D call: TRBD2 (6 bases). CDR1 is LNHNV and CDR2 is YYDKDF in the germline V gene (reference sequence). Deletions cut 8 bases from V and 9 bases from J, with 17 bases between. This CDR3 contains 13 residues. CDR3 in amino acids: CATRRRTGGEQFF. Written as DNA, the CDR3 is TGTGCCACCCGCCGTAGGACCGGGGGTGAGCAGTTCTTC.

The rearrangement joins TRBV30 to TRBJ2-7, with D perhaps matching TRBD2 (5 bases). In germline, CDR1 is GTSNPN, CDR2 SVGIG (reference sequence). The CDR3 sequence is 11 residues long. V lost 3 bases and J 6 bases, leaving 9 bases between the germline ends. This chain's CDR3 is CAWRSRGEQYF. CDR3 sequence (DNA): TGTGCCTGGAGGTCTCGGGGCGAGCAGTACTTC.

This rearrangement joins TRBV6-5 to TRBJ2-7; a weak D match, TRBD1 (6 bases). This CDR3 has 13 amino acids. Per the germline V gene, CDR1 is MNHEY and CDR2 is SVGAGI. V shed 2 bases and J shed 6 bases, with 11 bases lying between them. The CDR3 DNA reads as TGTGCCAGCAGTTACACCAGGGGAATCGAGCAGTACTTC. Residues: CASSYTRGIEQYF.

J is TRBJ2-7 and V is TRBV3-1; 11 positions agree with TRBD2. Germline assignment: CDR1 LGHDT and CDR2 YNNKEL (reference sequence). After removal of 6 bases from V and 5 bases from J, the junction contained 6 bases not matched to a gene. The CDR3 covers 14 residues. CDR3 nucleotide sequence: TGTGCCAGCAGAACAACTAGCGGGAGCAACGAGCAGTACTTC. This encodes CASRTTSGSNEQYF.

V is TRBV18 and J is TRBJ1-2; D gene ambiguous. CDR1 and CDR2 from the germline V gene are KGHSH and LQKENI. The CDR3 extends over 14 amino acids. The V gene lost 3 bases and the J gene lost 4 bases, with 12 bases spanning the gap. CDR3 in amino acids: CASSPSEGGYGYTF. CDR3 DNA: TGTGCCAGCTCACCGTCCGAGGGAGGCTATGGCTACACCTTC.

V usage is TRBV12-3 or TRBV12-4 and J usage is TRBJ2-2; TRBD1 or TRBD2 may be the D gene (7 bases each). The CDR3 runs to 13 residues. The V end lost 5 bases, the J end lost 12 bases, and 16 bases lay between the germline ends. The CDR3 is CASSPPGGAKLFF. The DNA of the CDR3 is TGTGCCAGCAGTCCTCCAGGGGGGGCCAAGCTGTTTTTT.

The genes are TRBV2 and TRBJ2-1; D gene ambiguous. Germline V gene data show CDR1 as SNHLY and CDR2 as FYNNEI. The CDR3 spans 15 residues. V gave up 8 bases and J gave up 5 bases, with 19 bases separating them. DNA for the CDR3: TGTGCCAGCTGCAACTATAAAATAGAAAACAATGAGCAGTTCTTC. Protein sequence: CASCNYKIENNEQFF.

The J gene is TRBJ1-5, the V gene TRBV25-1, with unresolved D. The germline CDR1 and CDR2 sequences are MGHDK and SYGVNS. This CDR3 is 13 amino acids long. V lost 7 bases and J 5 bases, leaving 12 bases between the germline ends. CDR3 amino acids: CASTSNGHQPQHF. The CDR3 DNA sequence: TGTGCCAGCACCTCTAACGGCCATCAGCCCCAGCATTTT.

The CDR3 sequence is CAISDLPGQGAKRTPWTQYF. CDR3 nucleotides: TGTGCCATCAGTGATTTACCGGGACAGGGGGCGAAGCGGACTCCTTGGACCCAGTACTTC. The chain carries TRBV10-3 and TRBJ2-5; 12 nucleotides align to TRBD1. This CDR3 contains 20 residues. Losses at the gene ends were 3 bases for V and 7 bases for J; bases not matched to a gene: 21. The germline CDR1 and CDR2 sequences are ENHRY and SYGVKD.

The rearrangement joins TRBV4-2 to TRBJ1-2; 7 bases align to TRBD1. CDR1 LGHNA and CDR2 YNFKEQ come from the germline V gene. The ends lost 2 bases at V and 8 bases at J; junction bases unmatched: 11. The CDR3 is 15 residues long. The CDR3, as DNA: TGTGCCAGCAGCCAACCTCAGGGGGGCGGAGAAGGCTACACCTTC. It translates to CASSQPQGGGEGYTF.

CDR3 protein: CASSFPAEETQYF. CDR3 coding DNA: TGTGCCAGCAGCTTCCCCGCGGAGGAGACCCAGTACTTC. The chain uses TRBV7-9 and TRBJ2-5; unclear D gene. The V end was cut by 3 bases, the J end by 5 bases, with 10 bases between. The CDR3 runs to 13 residues. From germline, CDR1 is SEHNR and CDR2 FQNEAQ (reference sequence).

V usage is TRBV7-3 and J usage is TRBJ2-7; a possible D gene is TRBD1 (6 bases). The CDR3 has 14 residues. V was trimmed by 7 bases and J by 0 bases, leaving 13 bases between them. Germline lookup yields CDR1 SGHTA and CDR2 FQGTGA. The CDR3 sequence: CASTGVGSSYEQYF. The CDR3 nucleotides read TGTGCCAGCACAGGGGTAGGGAGCTCCTACGAGCAGTACTTC.

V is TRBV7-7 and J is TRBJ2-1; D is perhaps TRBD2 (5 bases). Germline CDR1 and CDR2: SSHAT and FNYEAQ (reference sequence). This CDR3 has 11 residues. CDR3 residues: CSTTGNNEQFF. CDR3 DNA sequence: TGTAGCACTACGGGAAACAATGAGCAGTTCTTC.